These 9 T cell receptor beta chains were sequenced from one sample in a study of response to subunit inactivated influenza vaccine. TCRdb reanalysed the RT-PCR reads using MiXCR and keeps one entry per CDR3 protein. The sample lists approximately 520,000 distinct CDR3 sequences, about 25% occurring once. The sequencing here drew on CD4+ T cells sorted from PBMCs, taken 5 days after vaccination. All receptors come from a man in his fifties or sixties who received an inactivated influenza vaccine.

The chain recombines TRBV19 with TRBJ2-2, with a tentative D call TRBD1 (5 bases). Germline assignment: CDR1 LNHDA and CDR2 SQIVND (reference sequence). The CDR3 extends over 14 amino acids. Trimming cost V 1 base and J 6 bases, with 9 bases left between them. CDR3 sequence: CASSIGAGSGELFF. The DNA of the CDR3 is TGTGCCAGTAGTATAGGGGCAGGGTCCGGGGAGCTGTTTTTT.

In its sample, this clonotype was seen a few times. V and J are TRBV3-1 and TRBJ1-2; D remains ambiguous. The CDR3 has 14 amino acids. Deletions cut 3 bases from V and 4 bases from J, with 12 bases between. The germline CDR1 and CDR2 sequences are LGHDT and YNNKEL (reference sequence). The CDR3 DNA sequence: TGTGCCAGCAGCCAGACGGACGGACCCTATGGCTACACCTTC. As protein: CASSQTDGPYGYTF.

The rearrangement joins TRBV12-3 or TRBV12-4 to TRBJ1-4, with a weak D call TRBD1 (5 bases). This CDR3 has 12 residues. The germline V and J ends were trimmed by 6 bases and 8 bases, with 10 bases remaining between them. The CDR3 loop is CASSRDDEKLFF. Written as DNA, the CDR3 is TGTGCCAGCAGCAGGGATGACGAAAAACTGTTTTTT.

This clonotype appeared many times. This chain joins TRBV10-3 and TRBJ2-7; either TRBD1 or TRBD2 may fit D (5 bases each). The V end lost 2 bases, the J end lost 3 bases, and 8 bases lay between the germline ends. The CDR3 loop spans 13 amino acids. Germline V lookup: CDR1 ENHRY, CDR2 SYGVKD. CDR3 sequence (DNA): TGTGCCATCAGTGAGGAGAGGGGCTACGAGCAGTACTTC. It is translated as CAISEERGYEQYF.

This clonotype was counted a few times. The chain has TRBV3-1 and TRBJ1-1; no clear D gene. CDR1 is LGHDT, CDR2 YNNKEL, per germline (reference sequence). V dropped 1 base and J dropped 4 bases, with 10 bases sitting between them. This CDR3 has 14 residues. CDR3 residues: CASSQVGRGTEAFF. The CDR3 DNA sequence: TGTGCCAGCAGCCAAGTGGGGAGAGGCACTGAAGCTTTCTTT.

The chain recombines TRBV5-1 with TRBJ1-6; 11 bases match TRBD1. Per the germline V gene, CDR1 is SGHRS and CDR2 is YFSETQ. With V trimmed by 4 bases and J by 8 bases, 8 bases remained unmatched. The CDR3 loop spans 16 amino acids. The CDR3 DNA reads as TGCGCCAGCAGCATAGGCGGGGGACAGGGGGATTCACCCCTCCACTTT. The encoded protein is CASSIGGGQGDSPLHF.

This clonotype was seen only a few times. The chain combines TRBV29-1 with TRBJ2-5; a possible D gene is TRBD2 (6 bases). This CDR3 has 11 residues. The V gene lost 4 bases and the J gene lost 5 bases, with 8 bases spanning the gap. Per germline, CDR1 SQVTM and CDR2 ANQGSEA. The CDR3 DNA sequence: TGCAGCGTTGCGAGCGGGGAGACCCAGTACTTC. It encodes CSVASGETQYF.

V is TRBV7-2 and J is TRBJ2-3; 11 nucleotides agree with TRBD2. J gave up 3 bases and V 2 bases, and 4 bases lay outside the gene matches. Germline CDR1 reads SGHTA; CDR2 reads FQGNSA. There are 16 residues in the CDR3. CDR3 in amino acids: CASSLSASGGTDTQYF. CDR3 DNA sequence: TGTGCCAGCAGCTTATCCGCTAGCGGGGGGACAGATACGCAGTATTTT.

The J gene is TRBJ2-6, the V gene TRBV29-1, with TRBD1 as a possible D gene (5 bases). Trimming shortened V by 7 bases and J by 0 bases, and 16 bases separated the two germline ends. Germline V gene sequence: CDR1 SQVTM, CDR2 ANQGSEA. This CDR3 contains 16 residues. CDR3 DNA: TGCAGCGCCGGACATGATGCCTCCTCTGGGGCCAACGTCCTGACTTTC. Amino acid sequence: CSAGHDASSGANVLTF. Filled out from reference TRBV29-1 and TRBJ2-6, the complete variable domain reads SAVISQKPSRDICQRGTSLTIQCQVDSQVTMMFWYRQQPGQSLTLIATANQGSEATYESGFVIDKFPISRPNLTFSTLTVSNMSPEDSSIYLCSAGHDASSGANVLTFGAGSRLTVL.